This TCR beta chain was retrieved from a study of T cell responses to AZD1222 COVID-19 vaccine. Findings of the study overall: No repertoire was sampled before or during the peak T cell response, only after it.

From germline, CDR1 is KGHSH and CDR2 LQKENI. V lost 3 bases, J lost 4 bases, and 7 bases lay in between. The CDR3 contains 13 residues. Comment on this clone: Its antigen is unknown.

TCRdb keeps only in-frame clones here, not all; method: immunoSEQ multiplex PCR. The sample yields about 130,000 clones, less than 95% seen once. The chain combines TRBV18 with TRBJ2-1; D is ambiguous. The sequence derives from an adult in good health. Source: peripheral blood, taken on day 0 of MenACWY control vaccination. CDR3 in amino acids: CASSPGIYNEQFF. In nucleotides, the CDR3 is TGTGCCAGCTCACCGGGAATTTACAATGAGCAGTTCTTC.